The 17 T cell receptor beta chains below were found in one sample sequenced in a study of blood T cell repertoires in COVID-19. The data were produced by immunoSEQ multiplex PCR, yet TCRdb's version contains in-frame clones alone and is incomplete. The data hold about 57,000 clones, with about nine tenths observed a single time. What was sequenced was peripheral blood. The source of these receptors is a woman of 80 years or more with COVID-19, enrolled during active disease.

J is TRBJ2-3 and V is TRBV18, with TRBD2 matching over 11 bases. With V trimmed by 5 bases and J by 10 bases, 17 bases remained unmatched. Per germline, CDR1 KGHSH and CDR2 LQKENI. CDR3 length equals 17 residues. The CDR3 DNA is TGTGCCAGCTCATCCTCCTCGACTAGCGGGGAAGCGGGAGCGCAGTATTTT. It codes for CASSSSSTSGEAGAQYF.

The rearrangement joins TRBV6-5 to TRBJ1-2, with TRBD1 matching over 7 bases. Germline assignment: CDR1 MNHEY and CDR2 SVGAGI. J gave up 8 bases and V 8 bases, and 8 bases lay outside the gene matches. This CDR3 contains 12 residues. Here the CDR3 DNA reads TGTGCCAGCCCAGGGACAGCGAAAGGCTACACCTTC. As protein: CASPGTAKGYTF.

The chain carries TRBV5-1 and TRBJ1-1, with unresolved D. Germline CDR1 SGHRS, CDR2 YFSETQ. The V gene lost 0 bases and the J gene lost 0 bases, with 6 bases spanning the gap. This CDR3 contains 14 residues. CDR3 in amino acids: CASSLGYLNTEAFF. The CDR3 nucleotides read TGCGCCAGCAGCTTGGGTTATTTGAACACTGAAGCTTTCTTT.

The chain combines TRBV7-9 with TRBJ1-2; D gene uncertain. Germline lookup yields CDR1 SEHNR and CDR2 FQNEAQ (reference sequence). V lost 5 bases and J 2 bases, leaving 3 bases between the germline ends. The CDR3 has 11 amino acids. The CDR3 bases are TGTGCCAGCAGCGCGAACTATGGCTACACCTTC. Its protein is CASSANYGYTF.

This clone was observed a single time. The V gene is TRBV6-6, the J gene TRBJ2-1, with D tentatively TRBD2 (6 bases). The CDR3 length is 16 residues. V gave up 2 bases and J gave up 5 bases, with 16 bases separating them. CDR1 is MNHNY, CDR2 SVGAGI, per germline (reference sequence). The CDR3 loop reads CASSYPRGPQNNEQFF. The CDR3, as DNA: TGTGCCAGCAGTTACCCGCGGGGCCCCCAAAACAATGAGCAGTTCTTC.

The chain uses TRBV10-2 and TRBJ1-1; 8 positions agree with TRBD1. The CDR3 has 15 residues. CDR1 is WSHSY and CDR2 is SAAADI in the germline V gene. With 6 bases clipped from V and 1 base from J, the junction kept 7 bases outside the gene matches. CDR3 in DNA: TGCGCCAGCAGCAACAGGGGGGTGAGGAACACTGAAGCTTTCTTT. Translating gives CASSNRGVRNTEAFF.

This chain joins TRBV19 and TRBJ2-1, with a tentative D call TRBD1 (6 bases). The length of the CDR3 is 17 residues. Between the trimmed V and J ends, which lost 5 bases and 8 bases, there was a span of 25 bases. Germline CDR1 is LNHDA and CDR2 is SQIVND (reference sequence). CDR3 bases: TGTGCCAGTAGTCCTGGACGCACAGGGACGGGATGGGATGAGCAGTTCTTC. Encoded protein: CASSPGRTGTGWDEQFF.

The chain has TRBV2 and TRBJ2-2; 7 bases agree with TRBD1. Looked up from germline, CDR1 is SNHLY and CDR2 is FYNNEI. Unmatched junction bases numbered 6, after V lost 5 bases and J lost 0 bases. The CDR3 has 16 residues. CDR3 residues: CASSPDRAPNTGELFF. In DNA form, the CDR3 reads TGTGCCAGCAGTCCCGACAGGGCCCCGAACACCGGGGAGCTGTTTTTT.

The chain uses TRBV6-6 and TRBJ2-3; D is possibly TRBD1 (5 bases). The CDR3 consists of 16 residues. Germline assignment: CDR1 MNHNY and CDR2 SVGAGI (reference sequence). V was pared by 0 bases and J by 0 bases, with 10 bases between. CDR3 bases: TGTGCCAGCAGTTACTCAGGGGATACTAGCACAGATACGCAGTATTTT. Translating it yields CASSYSGDTSTDTQYF.

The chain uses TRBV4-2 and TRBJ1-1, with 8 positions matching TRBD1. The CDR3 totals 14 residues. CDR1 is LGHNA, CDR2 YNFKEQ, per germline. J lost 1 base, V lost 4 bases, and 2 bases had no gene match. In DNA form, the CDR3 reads TGTGCCAGCAGCCTCGGGACAGGGAACACTGAAGCTTTCTTT. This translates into CASSLGTGNTEAFF.

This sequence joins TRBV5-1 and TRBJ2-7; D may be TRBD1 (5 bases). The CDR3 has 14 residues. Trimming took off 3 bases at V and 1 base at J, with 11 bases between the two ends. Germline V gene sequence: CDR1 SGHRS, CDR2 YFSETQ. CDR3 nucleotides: TGCGCCAGCAGCTCAACCCAGGGTTCCTACGAGCAGTACTTC. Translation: CASSSTQGSYEQYF.

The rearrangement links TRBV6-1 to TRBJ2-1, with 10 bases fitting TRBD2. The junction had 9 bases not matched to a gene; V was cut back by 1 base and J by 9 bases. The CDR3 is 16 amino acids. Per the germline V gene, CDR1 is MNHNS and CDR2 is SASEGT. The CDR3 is CASSEGLAGAGGEQFF. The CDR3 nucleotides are TGTGCCAGCAGTGAAGGGCTAGCGGGGGCGGGTGGTGAGCAGTTCTTC.

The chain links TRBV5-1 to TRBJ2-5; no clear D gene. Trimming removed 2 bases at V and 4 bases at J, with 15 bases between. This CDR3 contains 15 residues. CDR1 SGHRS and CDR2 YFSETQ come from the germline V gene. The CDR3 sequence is CASSFGTPQAETQYF. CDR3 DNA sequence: TGCGCCAGCAGCTTTGGAACCCCTCAGGCAGAGACCCAGTACTTC. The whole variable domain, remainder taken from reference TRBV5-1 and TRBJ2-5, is KAGVTQTPRYLIKTRGQQVTLSCSPISGHRSVSWYQQTPGQGLQFLFEYFSETQRNKGNFPGRFSGRQFSNSRSEMNVSTLELGDSALYLCASSFGTPQAETQYFGPGTRLLVL.

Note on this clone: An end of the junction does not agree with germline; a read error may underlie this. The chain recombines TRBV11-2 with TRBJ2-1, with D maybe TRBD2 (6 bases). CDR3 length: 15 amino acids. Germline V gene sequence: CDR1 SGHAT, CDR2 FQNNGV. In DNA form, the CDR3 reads TGTGCCAGCAGCTTAGAAGGCGGGGCGAACAATAAGCAGTTCTTC. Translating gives CASSLEGGANNKQFF.

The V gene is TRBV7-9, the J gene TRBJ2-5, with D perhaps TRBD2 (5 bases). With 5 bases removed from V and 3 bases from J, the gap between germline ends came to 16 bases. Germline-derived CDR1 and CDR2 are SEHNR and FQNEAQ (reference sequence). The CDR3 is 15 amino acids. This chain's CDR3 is CASSRGPQYKETQYF. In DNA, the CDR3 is TGTGCCAGCAGCCGCGGGCCTCAGTACAAAGAGACCCAGTACTTC.

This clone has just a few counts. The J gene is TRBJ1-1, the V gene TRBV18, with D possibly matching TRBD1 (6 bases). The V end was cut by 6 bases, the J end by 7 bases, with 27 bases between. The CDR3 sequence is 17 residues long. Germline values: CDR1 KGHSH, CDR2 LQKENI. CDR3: CASSLSWGQPPLREAFF. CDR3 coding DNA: TGTGCCAGCTCCCTTTCTTGGGGACAACCTCCGCTCCGTGAAGCTTTCTTT.

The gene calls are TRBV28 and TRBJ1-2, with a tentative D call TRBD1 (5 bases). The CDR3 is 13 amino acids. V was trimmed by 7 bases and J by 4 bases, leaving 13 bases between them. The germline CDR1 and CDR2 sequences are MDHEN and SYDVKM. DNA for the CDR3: TGTGCCAGCAAGAATACAGGACCCTATGGCTACACCTTC. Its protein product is CASKNTGPYGYTF.